The clone carrying this T cell receptor (beta chain) was counted a few times. What it recognizes is unknown. The sample originates from a study of T-cell memory formation after mild COVID-19. Via MiXCR, TCRdb re-called the 5' RACE reads, giving one row per CDR3 protein. Of roughly 160,000 distinct CDR3 sequences listed, around a tenth are singletons. Study-level findings and limits: Clones shrinking from day 15 to 85 showed even CD4/CD8 mixes; later expanders tilted CD4+. That cross-reactive memory joined was suggested by some responding clones appearing in pre-infection memory. Whether day 37 second-wave clones are SARS-CoV-2-specific was not confirmed.

Trimming cost V 4 bases and J 5 bases, with 8 bases left between them. Germline lookup yields CDR1 KGHSH and CDR2 LQKENI. This CDR3 is built from 12 residues. The TCR comes from a man aged 18 to 29 who had mild COVID-19 (a few samples of this study predate the infection). Cell type and time point are not known. Sequencing was carried out using PBMCs or a T cell subset sorted from them (not recorded which). This sequence joins TRBV18 and TRBJ1-1, with D perhaps TRBD1 (6 bases). CDR3 sequence: CASSQGGTEAFF. The CDR3 DNA sequence: TGTGCCAGCTCACAGGGGGGAACTGAAGCTTTCTTT.